This T cell receptor beta chain was captured by sequencing in a study of Ad26.COV2.S vaccination and SARS-CoV-2 variants. Profiling relied on immunoSEQ multiplex PCR, and the TCRdb table lists in-frame clones only, not all of them. The sample yields hundreds of thousands of clones, 89% seen once. This CDR3 is built from 14 residues. Germline V lookup: CDR1 LNHDA, CDR2 SQIVND (reference sequence). V was shortened by 3 bases and J by 8 bases, with 13 bases between the two germline ends. With regard to this clone: Its matching antigen is unknown.

The treatment is: around 19 received Ad26.COV2.S at low or high dose, single or two shots; several received placebo; per-sample allocation not given. Sampling happened 63 days after the first vaccine or placebo injection. In Boston, the donor was an adult between 18-55 years of age. Findings and caveats of the study: Analyses of TCR breadth and depth may have underestimated total T cell responses. Recipients of either vaccine or placebo displayed similar breadth of non-spike TCRs.

The V call is TRBV19, the J call TRBJ1-4, with unresolved D. The specimen was peripheral blood, collected in a trial of Ad26.COV2.S vaccine versus placebo. The sequence was obtained from a person aged 18-60 years who received the Ad26.COV2.S COVID-19 vaccine or a placebo. CDR3 nucleotides: TGTGCCAGTAGTATTAGGTTCGGCGAGGAAAAACTGTTTTTT. As protein: CASSIRFGEEKLFF. The variable domain in full, completed from reference TRBV19 and TRBJ1-4, reads DGGITQSPKYLFRKEGQNVTLSCEQNLNHDAMYWYRQDPGQGLRLIYYSQIVNDFQKGDIAEGYSVSREKKESFPLTVTSAQKNPTAFYLCASSIRFGEEKLFFGSGTQLSVL.